This TCR beta chain was recovered during a study of shared clonotypes between healthy human individuals (dated by TCRdb to 2020 to 2022). In terms of the full investigation: The cohort included a few men and a couple of women between 18 and 49 years of age. The study deeply sequenced blood TCR repertoires of five healthy adults to estimate repertoire size and the extent of clonotype sharing between individuals. Leukapheresis yielded between about 0.85 and 9.5 billion PBMCs per donor. For each donor, three plates each were used for CD4 naive and CD4 memory, two plates were used for CD8 naive, and one plate was used for CD8 memory. To increase sequencing depth and limit assay-specific biases, different laboratories used diverse techniques to prepare libraries and sequence TCR repertoires.

CD8 naive samples were obtained by positive selection for CCR7 among CD45RO-negative cells, yielding a CD45RA+CCR7+ population from which TemRA cells were excluded. The donors were healthy, HIV-negative adults with no recently reported acute infections or vaccinations. All donors were Caucasian adults living in Nashville, Tennessee, USA. Blood was collected by leukapheresis, and PBMCs were isolated by Ficoll-Histopaque density gradient centrifugation and then cryopreserved in liquid nitrogen vapor phase. Analytical flow cytometry was used to check the purity and quantity of every magnetically sorted T cell population. Genomic DNA was isolated from every sorted fraction and measured by UV absorbance on a Nanodrop 2000c. What the work shows at the level of the full study, not this receptor alone: Pairwise subsampling led to the expectation that sequencing depth would affect the degree of clonotype sharing among donors. Only blood was sampled, and tissue TCR repertoires likely differ from those in blood. Rarefaction of sorted-subset datasets indicated incomplete sequencing despite the large sequencing depth. Compared with non-shared clonotypes, clonotypes shared by all four sorted-subset donors had higher generation probabilities. Sharing across several donors was observed for approximately 5% of naive CD4, 3% to 3.5% of naive CD8, roughly 2.3% of memory CD4, and roughly 0.43% of memory CD8 clonotypes. The small number of donors limited the genetic and exposure-history diversity represented. Naive subsets generally had larger estimated clonotype richness than memory subsets did.

Taken from cysteine to phenylalanine, the CDR3 has 15 residues. Of the read, only the CDR3 DNA is kept; its 45 bases are in frame from base 1. The germline V gene sets CDR1 to SNHLY and CDR2 to FYNNEI. Using the deep immunoSEQ assay, TCR CDR3 regions were amplified from genomic DNA by multiplex PCR. For each cell subset, the extracted genomic DNA was distributed evenly across all wells of several immunoSEQ 96-well plates, and each plate served as one replicate. For sorted subsets, each replicate PCR was loaded with approximately 0.2 ug genomic DNA, equivalent to 25,000 to 35,000 T cell genomes. Purified libraries were quantified with a Qubit 3.0 fluorometer, sized on a Bioanalyzer 2100, and re-quantified with the KAPA Library Quantification kit. A separate single-read 150-cycle Illumina NextSeq 550 flow cell was used to sequence each immunoSEQ 96-well plate. Under the source paper's analysis protocol: Because only junctional sequences without quality scores were contained in the immunoSEQ output, filtering matching that applied to full-length reads could not be performed. To assign V/J genes and CDR3, sequences were annotated using PyIR, a Python wrapper for IgBLAST v1.9, with IMGT germline references. Reads were removed for weak V/J assignments (E-value above 1e-6), missing CDR3, stop codons, out-of-frame junctions, or ambiguous translated residues. V3J clonotypes were defined as sequences sharing the same inferred V gene, J gene, and CDR3 amino acid sequence. The percentage overlap between two repertoires was calculated by dividing the number of shared unique clonotypes by the size of the smaller repertoire. Three approaches were used to assess repertoire richness: RTK rarefaction, the Chao1 estimator, and Recon v2.1 estimates of unobserved clonotypes. OLGA was used to compute generation probabilities for all TCRbeta clonotypes that the gDNA method yielded from a handful of donors. TCRdb took this table from immuneACCESS and kept in-frame rearrangements with V and J called. Such tables lack part of the clones; where checked against another copy, unresolved V genes explain under half of the gap, and the rest is unexplained. The V and J calls and clone size were taken over from that table, and D and trimming were inferred from the DNA. For this sample there are around 2,100,000 clones; approximately 95% appear just once. The ten largest clones represent roughly 1.2% of the sample.

On this clone itself: Its target antigen remains unknown. At one end, the junction sequence differs from germline, possibly due to a read error.

The origin of this receptor is a man younger than 30 in good health. Recombination connected TRBV2 to TRBJ2-5; a stretch of 8 junction bases matches TRBD1. Sequenced material: naive CD8+ T cells sorted from blood. According to the study, the label for this sample's cell subset or site signals: CD45RA+CCR7+. The DNA sequence reads TGTGCCAGCAGCGAAGGACAGGGTCTTGACGAGACCCAGTACTTC. Its product reads: CASSEGQGLDETQYF.